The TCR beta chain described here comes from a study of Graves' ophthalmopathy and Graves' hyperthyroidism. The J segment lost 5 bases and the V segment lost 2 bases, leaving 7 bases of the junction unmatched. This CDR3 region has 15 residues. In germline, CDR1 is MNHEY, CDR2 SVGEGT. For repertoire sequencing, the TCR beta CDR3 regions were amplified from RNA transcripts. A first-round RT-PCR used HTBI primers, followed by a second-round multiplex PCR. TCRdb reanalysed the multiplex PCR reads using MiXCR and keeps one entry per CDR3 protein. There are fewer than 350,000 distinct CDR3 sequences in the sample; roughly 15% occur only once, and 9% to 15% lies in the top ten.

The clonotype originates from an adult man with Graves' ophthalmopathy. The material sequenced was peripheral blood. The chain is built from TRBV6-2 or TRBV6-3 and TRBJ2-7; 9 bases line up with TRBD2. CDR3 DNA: TGTGCCAGCAGTTACGTGTCTAGCGGGATGAACGAGCAGTACTTC. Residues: CASSYVSSGMNEQYF.